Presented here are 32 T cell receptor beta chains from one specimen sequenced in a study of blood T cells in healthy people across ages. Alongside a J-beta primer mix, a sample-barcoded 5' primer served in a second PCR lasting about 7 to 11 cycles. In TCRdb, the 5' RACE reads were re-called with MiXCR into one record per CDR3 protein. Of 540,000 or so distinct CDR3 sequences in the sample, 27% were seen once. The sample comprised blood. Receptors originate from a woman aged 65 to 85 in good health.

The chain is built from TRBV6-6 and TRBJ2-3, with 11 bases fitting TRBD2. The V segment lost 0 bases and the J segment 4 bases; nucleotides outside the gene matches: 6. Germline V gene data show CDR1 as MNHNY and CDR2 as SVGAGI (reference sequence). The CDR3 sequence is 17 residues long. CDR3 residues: CASSYSLAGGYSDTQYF. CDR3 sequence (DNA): TGTGCCAGCAGTTACTCTTTAGCGGGGGGGTACTCAGATACGCAGTATTTT.

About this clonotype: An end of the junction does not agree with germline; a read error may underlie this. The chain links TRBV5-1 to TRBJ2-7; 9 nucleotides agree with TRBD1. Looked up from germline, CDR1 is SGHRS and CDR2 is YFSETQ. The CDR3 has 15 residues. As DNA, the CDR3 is TGCGCCAGCAGCTCAGGTGGGACAGGGTACTACGAGCGGTACTTC. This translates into CASSSGGTGYYERYF.

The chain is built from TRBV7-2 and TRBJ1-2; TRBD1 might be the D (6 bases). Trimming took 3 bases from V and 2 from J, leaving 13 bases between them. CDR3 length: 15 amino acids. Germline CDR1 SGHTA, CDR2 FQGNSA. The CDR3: CASSFSRQANYGYTF. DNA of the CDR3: TGTGCCAGCAGCTTTTCCCGACAGGCGAACTATGGCTACACCTTC.

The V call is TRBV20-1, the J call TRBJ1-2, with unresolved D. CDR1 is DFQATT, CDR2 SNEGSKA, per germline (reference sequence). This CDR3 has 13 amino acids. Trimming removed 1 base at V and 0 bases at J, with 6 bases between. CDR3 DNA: TGCAGTGCTAGAGTCCAGACTAACTATGGCTACACCTTC. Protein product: CSARVQTNYGYTF.

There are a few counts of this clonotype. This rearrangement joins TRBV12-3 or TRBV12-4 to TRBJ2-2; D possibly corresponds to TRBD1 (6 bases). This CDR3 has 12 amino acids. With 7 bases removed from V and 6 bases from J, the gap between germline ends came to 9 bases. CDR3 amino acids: CASTSGAGELFF. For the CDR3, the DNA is TGTGCCAGCACCTCAGGGGCCGGGGAGCTGTTTTTT.

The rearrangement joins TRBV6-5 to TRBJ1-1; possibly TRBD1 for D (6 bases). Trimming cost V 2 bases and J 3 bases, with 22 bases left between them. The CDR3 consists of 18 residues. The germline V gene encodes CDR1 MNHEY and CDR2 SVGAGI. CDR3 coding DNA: TGTGCCAGCAGTTACCGCAGGGGCTCCAGGGTGGGGGACACTGAAGCTTTCTTT. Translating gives CASSYRRGSRVGDTEAFF.

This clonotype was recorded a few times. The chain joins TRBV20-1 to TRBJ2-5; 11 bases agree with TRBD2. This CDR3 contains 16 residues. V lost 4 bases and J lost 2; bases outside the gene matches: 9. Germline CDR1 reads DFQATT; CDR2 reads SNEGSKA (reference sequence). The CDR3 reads CSATPTSGAEQETQYF. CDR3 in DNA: TGCAGTGCTACCCCGACTAGCGGGGCAGAACAAGAGACCCAGTACTTC.

CDR3 loop: CASGGISGVLTF. The CDR3 DNA follows: TGTGCCAGCGGGGGGATCAGCGGCGTCCTGACTTTC. The gene calls are TRBV7-6 and TRBJ2-6, with D perhaps matching TRBD2 (6 bases). Deletions cut 8 bases from V and 12 bases from J, with 14 bases between. CDR1 SGHVS and CDR2 FNYEAQ come from the germline V gene. CDR3 length: 12 residues.

The CDR3 nucleotides are TGTGCCAGCAGTCCCCCGGGTGCTGGGAAGAATGAGCAGTTCTTC. Translating gives CASSPPGAGKNEQFF. The rearrangement links TRBV28 to TRBJ2-7; D remains unclear. The J call could be wrong; TRBJ2-1 is a better fit for the DNA end. The germline CDR1 and CDR2 sequences are MDHEN and SYDVKM. The CDR3 totals 15 residues.

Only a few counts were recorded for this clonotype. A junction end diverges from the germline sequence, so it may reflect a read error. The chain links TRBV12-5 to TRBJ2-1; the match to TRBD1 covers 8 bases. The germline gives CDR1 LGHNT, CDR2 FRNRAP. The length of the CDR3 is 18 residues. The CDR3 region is CASGSGQVAGRGYSEQFF. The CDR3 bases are TGTGCTAGTGGTTCGGGACAGGTAGCAGGCCGTGGATACAGTGAGCAGTTCTTC.

CDR3 coding DNA: TGCAGTGCTTCCAAGACTAGCGGGGGCGGGAATGAGCAGTTCTTC. It translates to CSASKTSGGGNEQFF. This chain uses TRBV20-1 with TRBJ2-1, with 12 bases aligning to TRBD2. The CDR3 spans 15 residues. V trimming: 5 bases; J trimming: 7 bases; junction bases outside the gene matches: 9. CDR1 and CDR2 from the germline V gene are DFQATT and SNEGSKA (reference sequence).

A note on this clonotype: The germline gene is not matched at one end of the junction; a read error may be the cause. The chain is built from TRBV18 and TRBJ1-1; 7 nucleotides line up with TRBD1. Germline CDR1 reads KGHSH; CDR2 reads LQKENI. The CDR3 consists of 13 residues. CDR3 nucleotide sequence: TGTGCCAGCTCACCACTTGGACAGGATGAAGCCTTCTTT. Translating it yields CASSPLGQDEAFF. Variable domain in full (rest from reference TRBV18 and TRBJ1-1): NAGVMQNPRHLVRRRGQEARLRCSPMKGHSHVYWYRQLPEEGLKFMVYLQKENIIDESGMPKERFSAEFPKEGPSILRIQQVVRGDSAAYFCASSPLGQDEAFFGQGTRLTVV.

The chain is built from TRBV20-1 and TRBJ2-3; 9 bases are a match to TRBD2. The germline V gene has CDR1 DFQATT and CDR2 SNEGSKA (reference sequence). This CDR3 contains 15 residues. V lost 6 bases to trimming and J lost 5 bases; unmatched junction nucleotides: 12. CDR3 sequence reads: CSAQTRGGAGDTQYF. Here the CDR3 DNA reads TGCAGTGCACAGACGCGGGGGGGCGCGGGAGATACGCAGTATTTT.

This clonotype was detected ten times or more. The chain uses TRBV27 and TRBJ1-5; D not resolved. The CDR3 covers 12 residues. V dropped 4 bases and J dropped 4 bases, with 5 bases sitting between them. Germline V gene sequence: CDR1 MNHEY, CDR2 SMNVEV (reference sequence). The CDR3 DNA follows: TGTGCCAGCAGTTCGGGAAATCAGCCCCAGCATTTT. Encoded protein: CASSSGNQPQHF.

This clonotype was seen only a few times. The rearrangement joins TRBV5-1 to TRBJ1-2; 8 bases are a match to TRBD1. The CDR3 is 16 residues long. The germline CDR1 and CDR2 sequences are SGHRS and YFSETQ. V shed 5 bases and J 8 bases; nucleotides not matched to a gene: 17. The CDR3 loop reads CASSPNPGQGRRGYTF. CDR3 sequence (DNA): TGCGCCAGCAGTCCCAACCCCGGACAGGGTCGAAGGGGCTACACCTTC.

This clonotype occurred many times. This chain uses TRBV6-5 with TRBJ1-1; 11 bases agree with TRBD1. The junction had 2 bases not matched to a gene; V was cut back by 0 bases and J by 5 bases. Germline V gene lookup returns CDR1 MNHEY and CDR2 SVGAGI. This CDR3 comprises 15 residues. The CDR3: CASSYSGQGATEAFF. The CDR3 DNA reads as TGTGCCAGCAGTTACTCCGGACAGGGGGCGACTGAAGCTTTCTTT.

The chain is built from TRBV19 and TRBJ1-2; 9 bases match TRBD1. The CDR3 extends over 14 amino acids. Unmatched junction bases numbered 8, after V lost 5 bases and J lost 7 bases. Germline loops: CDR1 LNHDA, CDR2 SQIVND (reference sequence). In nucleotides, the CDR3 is TGTGCCAGTAGTTTTTTGGACAGGGGAGCTGGCTACACCTTC. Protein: CASSFLDRGAGYTF.

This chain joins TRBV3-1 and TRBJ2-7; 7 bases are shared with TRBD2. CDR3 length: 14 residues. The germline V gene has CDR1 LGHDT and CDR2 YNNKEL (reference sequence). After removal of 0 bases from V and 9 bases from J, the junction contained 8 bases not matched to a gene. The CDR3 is CASSQDWEGTAQYF. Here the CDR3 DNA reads TGTGCCAGCAGCCAAGATTGGGAGGGCACTGCGCAGTACTTC.

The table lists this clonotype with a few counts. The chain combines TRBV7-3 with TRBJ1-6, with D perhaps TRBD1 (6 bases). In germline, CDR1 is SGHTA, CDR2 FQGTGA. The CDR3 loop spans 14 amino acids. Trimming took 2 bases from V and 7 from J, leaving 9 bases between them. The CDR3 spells CASSLGQSNSPLHF. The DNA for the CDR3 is TGTGCCAGCAGCTTAGGACAGAGCAATTCACCCCTCCACTTT.

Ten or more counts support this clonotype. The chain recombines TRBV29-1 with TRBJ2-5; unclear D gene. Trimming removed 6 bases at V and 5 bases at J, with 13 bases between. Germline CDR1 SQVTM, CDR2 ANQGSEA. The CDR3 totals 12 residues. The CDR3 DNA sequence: TGCAGCGTCATTAGTCCTGCCGAGACCCAGTACTTC. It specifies CSVISPAETQYF.

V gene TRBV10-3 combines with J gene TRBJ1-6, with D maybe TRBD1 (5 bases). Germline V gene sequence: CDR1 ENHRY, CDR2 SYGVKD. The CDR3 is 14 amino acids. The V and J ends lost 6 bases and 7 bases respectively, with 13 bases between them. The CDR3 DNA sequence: TGTGCCATCAGGGAGGGGAAGGGGAATTCACCCCTCCACTTT. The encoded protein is CAIREGKGNSPLHF.

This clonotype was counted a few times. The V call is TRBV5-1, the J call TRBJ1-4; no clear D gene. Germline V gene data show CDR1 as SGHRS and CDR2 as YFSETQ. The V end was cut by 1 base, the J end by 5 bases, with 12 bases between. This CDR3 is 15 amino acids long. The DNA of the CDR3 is TGCGCCAGCAGCTTGATGGGCCCCGGGAATGAAAAACTGTTTTTT. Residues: CASSLMGPGNEKLFF.

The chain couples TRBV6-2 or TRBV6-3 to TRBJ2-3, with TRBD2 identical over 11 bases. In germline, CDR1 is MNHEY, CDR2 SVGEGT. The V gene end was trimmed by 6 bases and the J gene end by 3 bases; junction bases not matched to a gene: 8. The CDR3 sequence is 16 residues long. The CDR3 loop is CASSLSTSGETDTQYF. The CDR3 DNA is TGTGCCAGCAGCCTTTCGACTAGCGGGGAGACAGATACGCAGTATTTT.

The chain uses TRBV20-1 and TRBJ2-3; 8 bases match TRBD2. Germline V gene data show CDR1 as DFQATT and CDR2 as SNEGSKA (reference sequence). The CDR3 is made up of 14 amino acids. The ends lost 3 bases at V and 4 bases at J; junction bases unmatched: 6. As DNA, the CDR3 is TGCAGTGCTAGCGGGGGGGCAAAGCCAGATACGCAGTATTTT. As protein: CSASGGAKPDTQYF.

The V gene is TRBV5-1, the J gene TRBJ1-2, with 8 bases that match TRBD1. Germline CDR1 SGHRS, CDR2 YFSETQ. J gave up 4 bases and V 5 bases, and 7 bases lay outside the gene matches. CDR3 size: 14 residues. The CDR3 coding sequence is TGCGCCAGCAGTTCCGACAGGGGAGTCTATGGCTACACCTTC. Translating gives CASSSDRGVYGYTF.

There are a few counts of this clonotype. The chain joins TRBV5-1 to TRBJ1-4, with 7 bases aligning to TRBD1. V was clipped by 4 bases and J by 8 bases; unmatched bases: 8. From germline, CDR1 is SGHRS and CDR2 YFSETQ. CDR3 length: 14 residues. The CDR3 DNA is TGCGCCAGCAGCACCGGGACAGAACCCGAAAAACTGTTTTTT. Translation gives CASSTGTEPEKLFF.

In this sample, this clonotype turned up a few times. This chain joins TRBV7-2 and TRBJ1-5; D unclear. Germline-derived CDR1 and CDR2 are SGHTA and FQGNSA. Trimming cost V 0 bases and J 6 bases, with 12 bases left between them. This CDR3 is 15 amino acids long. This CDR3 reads CASSLATAVGQPQHF. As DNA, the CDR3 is TGTGCCAGCAGCTTAGCGACGGCGGTAGGTCAGCCCCAGCATTTT.

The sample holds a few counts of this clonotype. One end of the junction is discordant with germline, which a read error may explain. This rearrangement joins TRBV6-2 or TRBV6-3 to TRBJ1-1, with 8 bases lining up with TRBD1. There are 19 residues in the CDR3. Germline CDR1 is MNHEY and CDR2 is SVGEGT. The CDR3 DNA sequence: TGTGCCAGCAGTTACACGCAGGGGGCTCAAAGGGGAATGAACACTGGAGCTTTCTTT. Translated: CASSYTQGAQRGMNTGAFF.

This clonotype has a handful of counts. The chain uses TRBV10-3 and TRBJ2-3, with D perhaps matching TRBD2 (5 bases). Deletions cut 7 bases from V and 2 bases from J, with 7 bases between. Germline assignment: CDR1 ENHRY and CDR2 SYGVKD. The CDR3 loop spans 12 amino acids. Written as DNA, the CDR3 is TGTGCCATCACCGACTACACAGATACGCAGTATTTT. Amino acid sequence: CAITDYTDTQYF.

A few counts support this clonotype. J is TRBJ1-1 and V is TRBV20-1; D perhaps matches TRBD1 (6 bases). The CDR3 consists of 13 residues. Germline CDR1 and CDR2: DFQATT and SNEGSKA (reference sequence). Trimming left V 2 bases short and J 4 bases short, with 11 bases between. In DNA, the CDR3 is TGCAGTGCTAGAAGCAGGGGAACCACTGAAGCTTTCTTT. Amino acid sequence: CSARSRGTTEAFF.

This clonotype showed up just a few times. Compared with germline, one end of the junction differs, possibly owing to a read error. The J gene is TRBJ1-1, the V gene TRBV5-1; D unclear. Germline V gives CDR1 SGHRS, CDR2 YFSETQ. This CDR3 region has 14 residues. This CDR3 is CASSLEAGNTEAFF. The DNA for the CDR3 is TGCGCCAGCAGCTTGGAGGCAGGCAACACTGAAGCCTTCTTT.

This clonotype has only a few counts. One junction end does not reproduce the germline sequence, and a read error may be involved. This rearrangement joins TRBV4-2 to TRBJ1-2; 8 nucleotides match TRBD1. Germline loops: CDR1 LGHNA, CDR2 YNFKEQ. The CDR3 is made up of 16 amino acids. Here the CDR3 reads CTSSQDDRGLNYGYTF. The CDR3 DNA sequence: TGTACCAGCAGCCAAGATGACAGGGGTCTTAACTATGGCTACACCTTC.